The 5 T cell receptor beta chains reported below all come from one sample, sequenced in a study of OX40 agonist ivuxolimab in advanced cancers. Here immunoSEQ multiplex PCR was the method, and the copy in TCRdb shows in-frame clones only, minus some. This table has some 28,000 clones, approximately 83% appearing once. The sequenced sample was CD4+ or CD8+ T cells sorted from blood, obtained in a trial of the OX40 agonist ivuxolimab. These receptors were obtained from an adult with an advanced solid tumor such as melanoma, head and neck, liver or kidney cancer.

The gene calls are TRBV15 and TRBJ2-5, with TRBD1 identical over 11 bases. CDR3 length: 15 residues. Germline assignment: CDR1 LNHNV and CDR2 YYDKDF (reference sequence). With V trimmed by 5 bases and J by 5 bases, 7 bases remained unmatched. This CDR3 is CATSDRTGGWETQYF. Here the CDR3 DNA reads TGTGCCACCAGCGATCGGACAGGGGGCTGGGAGACCCAGTACTTC. The full variable domain, completed using reference TRBV15 and TRBJ2-5, is DAMVIQNPRYQVTQFGKPVTLSCSQTLNHNVMYWYQQKSSQAPKLLFHYYDKDFNNEADTPDNFQSRRPNTSFCFLDIRSPGLGDTAMYLCATSDRTGGWETQYFGPGTRLLVL.

The J gene is TRBJ2-1, the V gene TRBV28, with D uncertain. V lost 5 bases to trimming and J lost 12 bases, with 8 bases between them. The V gene's germline CDR1 is MDHEN and CDR2 SYDVKM. There are 10 residues in the CDR3. The CDR3 loop is CASSRWRQFF. CDR3 nucleotide sequence: TGTGCCAGCAGTAGGTGGAGGCAGTTCTTC.

The rearrangement links TRBV4-1 to TRBJ1-5; D is ambiguous. Trimming cost V 2 bases and J 0 bases, with 14 bases left between them. CDR1 is MGHRA, CDR2 YSYEKL, per germline. The CDR3 is 17 residues long. CDR3 bases: TGCGCCAGCAGCCAATTTGGCGCGGAGAATAGCAATCAGCCCCAGCATTTT. As protein: CASSQFGAENSNQPQHF.

V usage is TRBV30 and J usage is TRBJ1-1, with D possibly matching TRBD1 (5 bases). Trimming shortened V by 5 bases and J by 1 base, and 8 bases separated the two germline ends. The germline CDR1 and CDR2 sequences are GTSNPN and SVGIG (reference sequence). This CDR3 is 12 amino acids long. CDR3 region: CAWYQGNTEAFF. For the CDR3, the DNA is TGTGCCTGGTATCAGGGGAACACTGAAGCTTTCTTT.

The genes are TRBV14 and TRBJ2-7, with TRBD2 identical over 7 bases. The junction had 17 bases not matched to a gene; V was cut back by 0 bases and J by 6 bases. This CDR3 has 18 residues. Germline values: CDR1 SGHDN, CDR2 FVKESK. The CDR3 sequence is CASSQDNVREASRSEQYF. The CDR3, as DNA: TGTGCCAGCAGCCAAGATAACGTACGGGAGGCTTCCCGATCCGAGCAGTACTTC.